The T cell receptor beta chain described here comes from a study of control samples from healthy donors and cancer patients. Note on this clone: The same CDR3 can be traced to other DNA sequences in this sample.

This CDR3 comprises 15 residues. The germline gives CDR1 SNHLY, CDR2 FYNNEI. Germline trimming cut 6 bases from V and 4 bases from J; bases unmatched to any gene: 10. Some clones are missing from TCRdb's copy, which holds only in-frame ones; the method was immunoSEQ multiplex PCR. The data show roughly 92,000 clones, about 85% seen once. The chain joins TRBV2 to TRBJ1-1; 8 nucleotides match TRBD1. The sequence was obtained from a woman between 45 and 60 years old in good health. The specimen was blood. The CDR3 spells CASSERQGLGTEAFF. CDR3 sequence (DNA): TGTGCCAGCAGCGAAAGACAGGGGTTGGGCACTGAAGCTTTCTTT.